The 26 T cell receptor beta chains in this list originate from one sample, sequenced in a study of cytomegalovirus exposure and HLA in healthy donors. PCR primers comprised 60 Vbeta and 13 Jbeta primers. Some clones are missing from TCRdb's copy, which holds only in-frame ones; the method was immunoSEQ multiplex PCR. The data show 120,000 to 150,000 clones, 73% seen once. Sequencing was performed on PBMCs. Source of these receptors: a woman under 30 in good health and CMV-seronegative.

The chain employs TRBV5-5 and TRBJ1-1; TRBD1 agrees at 9 bases. The CDR3 sequence is 19 residues long. The ends lost 0 bases at V and 0 bases at J; junction bases unmatched: 12. In germline, CDR1 is SGHKS, CDR2 YYEKEE (reference sequence). The CDR3 DNA sequence: TGTGCCAGCAGCTTGGTACCCTTGACAGGGGGGGGCATGAACACTGAAGCTTTCTTT. Its translation: CASSLVPLTGGGMNTEAFF.

The chain uses TRBV29-1 and TRBJ1-1; no clear D gene. This CDR3 has 13 amino acids. Germline CDR1 SQVTM, CDR2 ANQGSEA. The V end lost 4 bases, the J end lost 4 bases, and 13 bases lay between the germline ends. The DNA of the CDR3 is TGCAGCGTTGGCCACCTCTATGTCACTGAAGCTTTCTTT. Encoded protein: CSVGHLYVTEAFF.

The chain recombines TRBV6-5 with TRBJ1-3; D remains ambiguous. The CDR3 runs to 13 residues. The V end was cut by 8 bases, the J end by 0 bases, with 8 bases between. CDR1 MNHEY and CDR2 SVGAGI come from the germline V gene. The chain's CDR3 is CASAPVSGNTIYF. The CDR3 nucleotides read TGTGCCAGCGCGCCGGTCTCTGGAAACACCATATATTTT.

This clone was counted only a few times. V is TRBV5-4 and J is TRBJ2-2; 7 bases line up with TRBD2. V lost 1 base and J lost 7; bases outside the gene matches: 7. The CDR3 spans 15 residues. Germline-derived CDR1 and CDR2 are SGHNT and YYREEE (reference sequence). Here the CDR3 DNA reads TGTGCCAGCAGCTTGAAAAGCGGGATCGACGGGGAGCTGTTTTTT. Protein: CASSLKSGIDGELFF.

The gene calls are TRBV10-3 and TRBJ2-7; 9 bases match TRBD1. The germline V gene encodes CDR1 ENHRY and CDR2 SYGVKD. The CDR3 runs 13 residues. V trimming: 11 bases; J trimming: 7 bases; junction bases outside the gene matches: 12. CDR3 residues: CAHRRDRAGEQYV. DNA of the CDR3: TGTGCCCACCGCCGGGACAGGGCCGGAGAGCAGTACGTC.

The J gene is TRBJ2-1, the V gene TRBV5-1; D may be TRBD2 (6 bases). The germline V gene encodes CDR1 SGHRS and CDR2 YFSETQ. The CDR3 length is 17 residues. The V and J ends lost 0 bases and 0 bases respectively, with 13 bases between them. CDR3 in DNA: TGCGCCAGCAGCTTGGTTGGGACTCCCCTCTCCTACAATGAGCAGTTCTTC. Its translation: CASSLVGTPLSYNEQFF.

The chain employs TRBV19 and TRBJ1-2; 8 nucleotides agree with TRBD1. Germline V lookup: CDR1 LNHDA, CDR2 SQIVND (reference sequence). The CDR3 length is 16 residues. With 2 bases clipped from V and 4 bases from J, the junction kept 9 bases outside the gene matches. This chain's CDR3 is CASSINGQGPTYGYTF. In DNA, the CDR3 is TGTGCCAGTAGTATAAACGGACAGGGCCCTACCTATGGCTACACCTTC.

This sequence joins TRBV27 and TRBJ1-5, with unresolved D. The CDR3 contains 15 residues. Deletions cut 3 bases from V and 9 bases from J, with 18 bases between. Looked up from germline, CDR1 is MNHEY and CDR2 is SMNVEV (reference sequence). CDR3 loop: CASSFSAAANRPQHF. The CDR3 DNA reads as TGTGCCAGCAGTTTTTCGGCAGCCGCTAACAGGCCCCAGCATTTT.

V usage is TRBV5-4 and J usage is TRBJ2-1, with 10 nucleotides matching TRBD2. The V and J ends lost 2 bases and 10 bases, in that order; junction bases with no gene match: 12. The CDR3 is 16 amino acids. The germline V gene encodes CDR1 SGHNT and CDR2 YYREEE (reference sequence). This CDR3 reads CASSFIAGGSPTEQFF. CDR3 nucleotides: TGTGCCAGCAGCTTTATAGCGGGAGGATCACCGACCGAGCAGTTCTTC.

The chain employs TRBV14 and TRBJ2-3, with 10 nucleotides matching TRBD2. The CDR3 loop spans 16 amino acids. Per the germline V gene, CDR1 is SGHDN and CDR2 is FVKESK. The V and J ends lost 7 bases and 0 bases, in that order; junction bases with no gene match: 7. The CDR3: CASNTGLAESTDTQYF. DNA for the CDR3: TGTGCCAGCAACACAGGACTAGCGGAAAGCACAGATACGCAGTATTTT.

V is TRBV5-6 and J is TRBJ1-2; TRBD1 agrees at 9 bases. Germline V gene lookup returns CDR1 SGHDT and CDR2 YYEEEE. This CDR3 region has 15 residues. Losses at the gene ends were 5 bases for V and 3 bases for J; bases not matched to a gene: 8. The CDR3, as DNA: TGTGCCAGCAGGTTGCCGGGACAGGGCTACTATGGCTACACCTTC. Protein: CASRLPGQGYYGYTF. Complete variable domain (other parts from reference TRBV5-6 and TRBJ1-2): DAGVTQSPTHLIKTRGQQVTLRCSPKSGHDTVSWYQQALGQGPQFIFQYYEEEERQRGNFPDRFSGHQFPNYSSELNVNALLLGDSALYLCASRLPGQGYYGYTFGSGTRLTVV.

This chain joins TRBV6-1 and TRBJ1-2, with 7 bases that match TRBD1. Germline assignment: CDR1 MNHNS and CDR2 SASEGT. V was clipped by 4 bases and J by 8 bases; unmatched bases: 7. The CDR3 runs 13 residues. Here the CDR3 reads CASSVNRGGGYTF. CDR3 DNA: TGTGCCAGCAGTGTGAACAGGGGTGGAGGCTACACCTTC.

The rearrangement uses TRBV11-3 and TRBJ2-2; D call uncertain. CDR3 length: 12 amino acids. Germline values: CDR1 SGHNT, CDR2 YENEEA. The V end lost 3 bases, the J end lost 7 bases, and 6 bases lay between the germline ends. The CDR3 nucleotides are TGTGCCAGCAGCTTTAGAGACGGGGAGCTGTTTTTT. It translates to CASSFRDGELFF.

V and J are TRBV5-4 and TRBJ2-3; 12 bases agree with TRBD2. The CDR3 is 14 amino acids. CDR1 is SGHNT, CDR2 YYREEE, per germline (reference sequence). The ends lost 4 bases at V and 7 bases at J; junction bases unmatched: 4. CDR3 loop: CASSLAGGPHTQYF. DNA for the CDR3: TGTGCCAGCAGCCTAGCGGGGGGGCCTCATACGCAGTATTTT.

The chain joins TRBV19 to TRBJ1-2; 8 nucleotides line up with TRBD1. The CDR3 spans 17 residues. V shed 8 bases and J 0 bases; nucleotides not matched to a gene: 14. Germline assignment: CDR1 LNHDA and CDR2 SQIVND (reference sequence). DNA for the CDR3: TGTGCCAGTCTCCCGGTGGCAGGGGGCGAAGCTAACTATGGCTACACCTTC. Protein sequence: CASLPVAGGEANYGYTF.

This clone was counted between two and nine times. The chain is built from TRBV27 and TRBJ2-7; TRBD1 matches 7 bases. The CDR3 is 13 amino acids. Per germline, CDR1 MNHEY and CDR2 SMNVEV (reference sequence). V lost 9 bases, J lost 0 bases, and 5 bases stayed unmatched. Here the CDR3 DNA reads TGTGCCAGTAAGACAGGGACCTCCTACGAGCAGTACTTC. Encoded protein: CASKTGTSYEQYF.

The genes are TRBV28 and TRBJ2-2, with a possible D match to TRBD2 (5 bases). This CDR3 spans 13 amino acids. V was trimmed by 7 bases and J by 4 bases, leaving 10 bases between them. CDR1 MDHEN and CDR2 SYDVKM come from the germline V gene. The CDR3 loop is CASILAGTGELFF. CDR3 DNA sequence: TGTGCCAGCATCCTAGCAGGCACCGGGGAGCTGTTTTTT.

The chain uses TRBV2 and TRBJ1-2, with 7 bases lining up with TRBD1. Germline V gene data show CDR1 as SNHLY and CDR2 as FYNNEI. The CDR3 has 15 amino acids. With 2 bases clipped from V and 8 bases from J, the junction kept 11 bases outside the gene matches. Written as DNA, the CDR3 is TGTGCCAGCAGTGAATCGACAGGGCCAGGGCGGGGCTACACCTTC. It is translated as CASSESTGPGRGYTF. Together with reference TRBV2 and TRBJ1-2, the CDR3 gives the full variable domain: EPEVTQTPSHQVTQMGQEVILRCVPISNHLYFYWYRQILGQKVEFLVSFYNNEISEKSEIFDDQFSVERPDGSNFTLKIRSTKLEDSAMYFCASSESTGPGRGYTFGSGTRLTVV.

The chain uses TRBV5-1 and TRBJ2-7; 11 nucleotides align to TRBD1. The ends lost 3 bases at V and 5 bases at J; junction bases unmatched: 13. The germline V gene encodes CDR1 SGHRS and CDR2 YFSETQ. CDR3 length equals 17 residues. In DNA form, the CDR3 reads TGCGCCAGCAGCTATAATATAGGGGACAGGGGGAGGAACGAGCAGTACTTC. Translating it yields CASSYNIGDRGRNEQYF.

This clone was recorded only once. This chain links TRBV10-3 with TRBJ2-7; TRBD2 might be the D (6 bases). Germline assignment: CDR1 ENHRY and CDR2 SYGVKD. This CDR3 spans 14 amino acids. The V gene lost 10 bases and the J gene lost 3 bases, with 19 bases spanning the gap. CDR3 sequence reads: CATRGAGSNYEQYF. Written as DNA, the CDR3 is TGTGCCACCAGAGGGGCGGGGAGTAACTACGAGCAGTACTTC.

This chain links TRBV7-2 with TRBJ1-5, with 9 bases identical to TRBD1. The V segment lost 4 bases and the J segment 7 bases; nucleotides outside the gene matches: 20. The length of the CDR3 is 19 residues. Germline CDR1 and CDR2: SGHTA and FQGNSA. The CDR3 is CASSSCPSSGQGEEQPQHF. CDR3 bases: TGTGCCAGCAGCTCCTGTCCCTCCTCGGGACAGGGAGAAGAGCAGCCCCAGCATTTT. Together with reference TRBV7-2 and TRBJ1-5, the CDR3 gives the full variable domain: GAGVSQSPSNKVTEKGKDVELRCDPISGHTALYWYRQSLGQGLEFLIYFQGNSAPDKSGLPSDRFSAERTGGSVSTLTIQRTQQEDSAVYLCASSSCPSSGQGEEQPQHFGDGTRLSIL.

The chain has TRBV7-6 and TRBJ2-6, with D unclear. CDR1 is SGHVS, CDR2 FNYEAQ, per germline. The CDR3 extends over 15 amino acids. The germline V and J ends were trimmed by 6 bases and 0 bases, with 9 bases remaining between them. The CDR3 DNA reads TGTGCCAGCAGTCCCCAGGTCTCTGGGGCCAACGTCCTGACTTTC. Amino acid sequence: CASSPQVSGANVLTF.

This sequence joins TRBV28 and TRBJ1-2; D is ambiguous. Germline CDR1 and CDR2: MDHEN and SYDVKM. The CDR3 consists of 14 residues. Trimming left V 1 base short and J 4 bases short, with 10 bases between. CDR3 protein: CASSLLPGLYGYTF. For the CDR3, the DNA is TGTGCCAGCAGTTTATTGCCAGGACTCTATGGCTACACCTTC.

The V and J genes are TRBV11-2 and TRBJ2-3; no firm D call. The CDR3 totals 13 residues. The V end was cut by 7 bases, the J end by 6 bases, with 14 bases between. The germline gives CDR1 SGHAT, CDR2 FQNNGV. The CDR3 protein is CASTANVRDTQYF. CDR3 in DNA: TGTGCCAGCACCGCTAATGTACGTGATACGCAGTATTTT.

The chain couples TRBV5-1 to TRBJ2-1; D perhaps matches TRBD2 (6 bases). V lost 4 bases, J lost 6 bases, and 20 bases lay in between. CDR3 size: 16 residues. Germline V CDR1 and CDR2: SGHRS, YFSETQ. The CDR3 nucleotides read TGCGCCAGCAGCGAATCGACTATCGGGGGAGGCAATGAGCAGTTCTTC. Encoded protein: CASSESTIGGGNEQFF.

This rearrangement joins TRBV25-1 to TRBJ1-3; D remains ambiguous. This CDR3 spans 15 amino acids. Germline CDR1 MGHDK, CDR2 SYGVNS. V shed 0 bases and J shed 2 bases, with 8 bases lying between them. The CDR3 sequence: CASSEYYGAGNTIYF. Here the CDR3 DNA reads TGTGCCAGCAGTGAATATTACGGGGCTGGAAACACCATATATTTT.